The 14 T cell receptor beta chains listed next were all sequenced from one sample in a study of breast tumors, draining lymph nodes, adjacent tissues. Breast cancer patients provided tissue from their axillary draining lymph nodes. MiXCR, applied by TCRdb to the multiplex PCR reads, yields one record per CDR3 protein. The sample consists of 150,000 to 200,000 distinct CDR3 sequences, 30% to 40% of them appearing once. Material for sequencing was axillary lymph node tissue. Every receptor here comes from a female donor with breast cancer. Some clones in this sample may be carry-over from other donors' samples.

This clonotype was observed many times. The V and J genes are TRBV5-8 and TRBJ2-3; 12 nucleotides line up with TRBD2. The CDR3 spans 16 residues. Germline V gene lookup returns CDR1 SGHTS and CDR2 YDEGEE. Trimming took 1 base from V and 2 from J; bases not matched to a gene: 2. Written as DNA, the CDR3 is TGTGCCAGCAGCTTGCTAGCGGGGGGGCCCACAGATACGCAGTATTTT. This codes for CASSLLAGGPTDTQYF.

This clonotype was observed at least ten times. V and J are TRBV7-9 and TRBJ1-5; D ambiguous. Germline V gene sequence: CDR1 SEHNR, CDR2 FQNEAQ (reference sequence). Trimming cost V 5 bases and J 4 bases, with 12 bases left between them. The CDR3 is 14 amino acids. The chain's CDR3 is CASSPMVGNQPQHF. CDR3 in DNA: TGTGCCAGCAGCCCCATGGTGGGGAATCAGCCCCAGCATTTT.

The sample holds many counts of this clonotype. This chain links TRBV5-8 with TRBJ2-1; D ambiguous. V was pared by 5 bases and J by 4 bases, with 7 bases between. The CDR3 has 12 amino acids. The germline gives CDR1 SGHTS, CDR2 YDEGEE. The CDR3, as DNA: TGTGCCAGCAGAGAGGATTACAATGAGCAGTTCTTC. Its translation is CASREDYNEQFF.

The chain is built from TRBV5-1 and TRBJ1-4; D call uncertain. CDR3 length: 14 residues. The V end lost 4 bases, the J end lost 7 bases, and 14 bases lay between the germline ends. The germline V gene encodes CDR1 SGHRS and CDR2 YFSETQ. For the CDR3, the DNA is TGCGCCAGCAGCCCGGAGTTCTTGGGTGAAAAACTGTTTTTT. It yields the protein CASSPEFLGEKLFF.

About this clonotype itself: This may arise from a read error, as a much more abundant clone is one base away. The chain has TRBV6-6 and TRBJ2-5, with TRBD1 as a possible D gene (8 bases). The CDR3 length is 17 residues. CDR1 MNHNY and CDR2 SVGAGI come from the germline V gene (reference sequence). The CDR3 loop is CVSSLLFGQGGQETQYF. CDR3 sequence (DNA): TGTGTCAGCAGTTTGCTCTTTGGACAGGGAGGGCAAGAGACCCAGTACTTC.

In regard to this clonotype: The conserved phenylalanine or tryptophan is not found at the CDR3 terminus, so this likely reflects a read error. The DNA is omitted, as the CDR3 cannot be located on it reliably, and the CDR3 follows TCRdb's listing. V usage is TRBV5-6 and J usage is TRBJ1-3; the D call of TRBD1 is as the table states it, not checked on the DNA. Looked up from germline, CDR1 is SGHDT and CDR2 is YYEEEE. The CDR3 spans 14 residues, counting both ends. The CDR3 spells CASAQGPAGNTIYL.

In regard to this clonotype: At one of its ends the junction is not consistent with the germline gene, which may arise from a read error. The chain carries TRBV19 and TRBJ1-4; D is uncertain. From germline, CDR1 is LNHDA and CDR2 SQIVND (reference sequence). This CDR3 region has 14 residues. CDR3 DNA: TGTGCCAGTAGCAACCGACGTCAGACTGAAAGACTGTTTTTT. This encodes CASSNRRQTERLFF. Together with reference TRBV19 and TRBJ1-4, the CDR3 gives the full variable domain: DGGITQSPKYLFRKEGQNVTLSCEQNLNHDAMYWYRQDPGQGLRLIYYSQIVNDFQKGDIAEGYSVSREKKESFPLTVTSAQKNPTAFYLCASSNRRQTERLFFGSGTQLSVL.

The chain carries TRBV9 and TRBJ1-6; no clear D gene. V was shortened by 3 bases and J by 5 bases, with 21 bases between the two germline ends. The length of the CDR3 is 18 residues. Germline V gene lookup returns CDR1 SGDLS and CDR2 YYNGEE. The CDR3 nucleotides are TGTGCCAGCAGCGCCCGCCCTAGCGGGAGCTACAATAATTCACCCCTCCACTTT. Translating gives CASSARPSGSYNNSPLHF.

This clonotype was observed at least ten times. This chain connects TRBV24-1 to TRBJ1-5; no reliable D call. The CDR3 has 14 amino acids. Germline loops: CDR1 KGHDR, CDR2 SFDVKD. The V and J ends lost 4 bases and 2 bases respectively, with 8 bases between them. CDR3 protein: CATSDLGGNQPQHF. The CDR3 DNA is TGTGCCACCAGTGACCTTGGGGGCAATCAGCCCCAGCATTTT.

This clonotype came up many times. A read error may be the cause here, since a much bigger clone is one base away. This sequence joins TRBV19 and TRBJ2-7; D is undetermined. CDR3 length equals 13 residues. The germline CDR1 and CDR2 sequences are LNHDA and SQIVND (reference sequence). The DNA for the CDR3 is TGTGCCAGTAGTGCCGGCAGAGTCTACGGGCAGTACTTC. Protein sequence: CASSAGRVYGQYF.

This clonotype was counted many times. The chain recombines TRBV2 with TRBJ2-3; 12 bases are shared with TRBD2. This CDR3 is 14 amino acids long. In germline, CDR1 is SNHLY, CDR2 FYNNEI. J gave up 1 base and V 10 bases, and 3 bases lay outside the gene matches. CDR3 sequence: CATRTSGGTDTQYF. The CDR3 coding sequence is TGTGCCACTCGGACTAGCGGGGGCACAGATACGCAGTATTTT.

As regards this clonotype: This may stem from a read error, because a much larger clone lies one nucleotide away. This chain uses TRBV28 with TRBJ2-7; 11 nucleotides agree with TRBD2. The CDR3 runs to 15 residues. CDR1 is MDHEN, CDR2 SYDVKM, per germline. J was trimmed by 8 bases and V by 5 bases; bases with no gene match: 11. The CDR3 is CASSALAGEFEKQYF. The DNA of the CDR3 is TGTGCCAGCAGTGCACTAGCGGGAGAGTTCGAGAAGCAGTACTTC.

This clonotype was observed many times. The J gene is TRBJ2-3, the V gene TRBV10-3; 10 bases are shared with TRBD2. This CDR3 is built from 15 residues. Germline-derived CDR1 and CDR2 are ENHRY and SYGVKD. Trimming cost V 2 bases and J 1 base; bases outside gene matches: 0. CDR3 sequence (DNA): TGTGCCATCAGTGAGAGCGGGAGGGGCACAGATACGCAGTATTTT. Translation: CAISESGRGTDTQYF.

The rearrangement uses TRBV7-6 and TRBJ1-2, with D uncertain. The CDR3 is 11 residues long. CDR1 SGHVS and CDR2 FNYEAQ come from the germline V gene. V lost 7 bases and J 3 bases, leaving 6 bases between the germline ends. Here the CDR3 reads CASTGDYGYTF. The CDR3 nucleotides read TGTGCCAGCACCGGGGACTATGGCTACACCTTC.